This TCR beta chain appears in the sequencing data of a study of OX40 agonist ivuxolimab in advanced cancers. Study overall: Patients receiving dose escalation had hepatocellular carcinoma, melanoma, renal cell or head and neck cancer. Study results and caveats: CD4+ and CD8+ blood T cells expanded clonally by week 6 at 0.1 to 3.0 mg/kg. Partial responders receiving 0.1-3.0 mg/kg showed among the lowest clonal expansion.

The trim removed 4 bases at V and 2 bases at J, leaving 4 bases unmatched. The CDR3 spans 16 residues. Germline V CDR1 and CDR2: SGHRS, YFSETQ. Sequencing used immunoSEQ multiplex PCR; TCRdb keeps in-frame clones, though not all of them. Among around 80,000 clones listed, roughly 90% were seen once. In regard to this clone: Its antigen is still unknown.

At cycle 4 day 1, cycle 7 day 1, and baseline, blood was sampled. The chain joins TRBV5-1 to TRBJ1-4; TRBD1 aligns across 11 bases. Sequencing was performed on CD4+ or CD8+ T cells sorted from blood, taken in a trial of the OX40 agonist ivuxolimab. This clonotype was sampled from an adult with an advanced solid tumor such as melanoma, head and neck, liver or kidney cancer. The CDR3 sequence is CASSLGTGGTNEKLFF. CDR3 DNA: TGCGCCAGCAGCCTCGGGACAGGGGGTACTAATGAAAAACTGTTTTTT.